This entry concerns a single TCR beta chain. The antigen is not known. This sample is drawn from a study of vaccination and CD4 T cells after COVID-19. Regarding the study as a whole: A nonsignificant median increase from about 20 to 38 SARS-CoV-2-reactive clonotypes was observed.

The Oncomine TCR Beta short-read assay was applied to DNA of cultured CD4+ T cells. TCRdb processed the PCR reads anew with MiXCR; each CDR3 protein has one entry. Among around 15,000 distinct CDR3 sequences listed, 26% were seen once. Treatment given: roughly ten-day PBMC culture with coronavirus spike peptide pools or control peptides (ViraFEST assay). ViraFEST used peptide pools to expand antigen-specific T cells, then sequenced TCRs. Peptide pools at roughly 10 ug/ml and IL-2 at 10 IU/ml were added to cultures of around 1.9 million PBMCs per well. This CDR3 has 19 residues. The J segment lost 0 bases and the V segment lost 3 bases, leaving 11 bases of the junction unmatched. CDR1 SGHRS and CDR2 YFSETQ come from the germline V gene.

Sequenced sample: cultured CD4+ T cells from blood. The TCR was taken from a human donor with COVID-19. The J gene is TRBJ1-5, the V gene TRBV5-1; the match to TRBD1 covers 11 bases. The CDR3 DNA is TGCGCCAGCAGCTCCCTTGGACAGGGGGCATTGGATAGCAATCAGCCCCAGCATTTT. As protein: CASSSLGQGALDSNQPQHF. Drawing the rest from reference TRBV5-1 and TRBJ1-5, the complete variable domain is KAGVTQTPRYLIKTRGQQVTLSCSPISGHRSVSWYQQTPGQGLQFLFEYFSETQRNKGNFPGRFSGRQFSNSRSEMNVSTLELGDSALYLCASSSLGQGALDSNQPQHFGDGTRLSIL.